The 20 T cell receptor beta chains below were found in one sample sequenced in a study of T cells after yellow fever vaccination. TCRdb ran MiXCR on the 5' RACE reads and lists one entry per CDR3 protein. The data hold approximately 550,000 distinct CDR3 sequences, with roughly 19% observed a single time. This sample comprised PBMCs, obtained 15 days after the yellow fever booster vaccination. The receptors come from a man aged 30-40 years who received the YFV17D yellow fever vaccine.

This clonotype was counted between two and nine times. The chain recombines TRBV6-2 or TRBV6-3 with TRBJ2-3; D remains unclear. The CDR3 extends over 13 amino acids. Trimming took off 6 bases at V and 1 base at J, with 8 bases between the two ends. In germline, CDR1 is MNHEY, CDR2 SVGEGT. For the CDR3, the DNA is TGTGCCAGCAGATACGCTGGCACAGATACGCAGTATTTT. The encoded protein is CASRYAGTDTQYF.

This clonotype showed up just a few times. The chain joins TRBV7-2 to TRBJ2-5, with D perhaps matching TRBD1 or TRBD2 (5 bases each). Germline V lookup: CDR1 SGHTA, CDR2 FQGNSA. The length of the CDR3 is 15 residues. V gave up 0 bases and J gave up 5 bases, with 13 bases separating them. The CDR3 sequence is CASSLAGGWGETQYF. The CDR3 region has the DNA TGTGCCAGCAGCTTAGCGGGCGGGTGGGGGGAGACCCAGTACTTC.

This clonotype was seen more than once but under ten times. V is TRBV28 and J is TRBJ2-1; 7 nucleotides align to TRBD1. Germline V lookup: CDR1 MDHEN, CDR2 SYDVKM. The CDR3 runs to 13 residues. Trimming took 8 bases from V and 6 from J; bases not matched to a gene: 7. The CDR3 spells CASRWTGRNEQFF. Written as DNA, the CDR3 is TGTGCCAGCCGCTGGACAGGTCGCAATGAGCAGTTCTTC.

This chain uses TRBV3-1 with TRBJ2-1; possible D gene TRBD2, 6 bases. V dropped 4 bases and J dropped 0 bases, with 16 bases sitting between them. The germline CDR1 and CDR2 sequences are LGHDT and YNNKEL (reference sequence). This CDR3 has 17 residues. CDR3 loop: CASSRTSGQSSYNEQFF. In DNA, the CDR3 is TGTGCCAGCAGCCGGACAAGCGGGCAAAGCTCCTACAATGAGCAGTTCTTC.

V usage is TRBV6-2 or TRBV6-3 and J usage is TRBJ2-5, with a tentative D call TRBD2 (6 bases). The CDR3 totals 14 residues. V was trimmed by 6 bases and J by 7 bases, leaving 18 bases between them. CDR1 is MNHEY and CDR2 is SVGEGT in the germline V gene. The CDR3 spells CASRFSGPKGTQYF. As DNA, the CDR3 is TGTGCCAGCAGGTTCAGCGGGCCAAAGGGGACCCAGTACTTC.

About this clonotype itself: Mismatch with germline at one junction end may stem from a read error. The chain combines TRBV7-9 with TRBJ1-1; maybe TRBD1 (6 bases). The CDR3 covers 15 residues. Germline CDR1 SEHNR, CDR2 FQNEAQ (reference sequence). The CDR3 coding sequence is TGTGCCAGCAGCACCCGCGGACAGTTCGGAACTGTAATAGTCTTT. Translation: CASSTRGQFGTVIVF.

This clonotype showed up many times. V and J are TRBV5-6 and TRBJ1-2; 8 bases fit TRBD1. Germline V CDR1 and CDR2: SGHDT, YYEEEE. The CDR3 runs to 13 residues. V lost 4 bases and J lost 6; bases outside the gene matches: 5. CDR3 loop: CASSQGQEDGYTF. The CDR3 nucleotides are TGTGCCAGCAGCCAGGGACAGGAAGATGGCTACACCTTC. Based on the CDR3 plus reference TRBV5-6 and TRBJ1-2, the full variable domain is DAGVTQSPTHLIKTRGQQVTLRCSPKSGHDTVSWYQQALGQGPQFIFQYYEEEERQRGNFPDRFSGHQFPNYSSELNVNALLLGDSALYLCASSQGQEDGYTFGSGTRLTVV.

The V call is TRBV5-1, the J call TRBJ2-3; D gene uncertain. Trimming stripped 0 bases from V and 2 bases from J, with 7 bases between. This CDR3 comprises 14 residues. Looked up from germline, CDR1 is SGHRS and CDR2 is YFSETQ. The CDR3: CASSLDAFTDTQYF. The DNA for the CDR3 is TGCGCCAGCAGCTTGGATGCCTTCACAGATACGCAGTATTTT.

The chain carries TRBV20-1 and TRBJ1-4; 8 nucleotides agree with TRBD1. Germline lookup yields CDR1 DFQATT and CDR2 SNEGSKA (reference sequence). The trim removed 5 bases at V and 5 bases at J, leaving 1 base unmatched. The CDR3 runs to 12 residues. DNA of the CDR3: TGCAGTGCTCGACAGGGGAATGAAAAACTGTTTTTT. Its translation: CSARQGNEKLFF.

This clonotype was counted only a few times. The J gene is TRBJ1-1, the V gene TRBV12-3 or TRBV12-4; D gene uncertain. The CDR3 length is 14 residues. V lost 7 bases and J lost 4, with 16 bases in between. CDR3 nucleotides: TGTGCCAGCACCGAACCGCCCCGGGGCACTGAAGCTTTCTTT. Translation: CASTEPPRGTEAFF.

The chain links TRBV20-1 to TRBJ1-1; 8 positions match TRBD1. This CDR3 contains 13 residues. J lost 3 bases, V lost 3 bases, and 3 bases had no gene match. The germline CDR1 and CDR2 sequences are DFQATT and SNEGSKA (reference sequence). Here the CDR3 DNA reads TGCAGTGCTAGTTGGACAGGGCACACTGAAGCTTTCTTT. It specifies CSASWTGHTEAFF.

This clonotype was counted between two and nine times. V usage is TRBV4-1 and J usage is TRBJ2-1, with 9 nucleotides matching TRBD1. The CDR3 has 16 amino acids. Germline V gene data show CDR1 as MGHRA and CDR2 as YSYEKL. V trimming: 8 bases; J trimming: 2 bases; junction bases outside the gene matches: 10. CDR3 nucleotides: TGCGCCAGCGGCGGGACAGGGCGAATAGCCTACAATGAGCAGTTCTTC. Its protein product is CASGGTGRIAYNEQFF.

This clonotype was counted a few times. This chain uses TRBV12-3 or TRBV12-4 with TRBJ2-3; 7 positions agree with TRBD1. After removal of 5 bases from V and 3 bases from J, the junction contained 8 bases not matched to a gene. The CDR3 contains 15 residues. In nucleotides, the CDR3 is TGTGCCAGCAGTCCCCACAGGGGTGGGACAGATACGCAGTATTTT. Translating gives CASSPHRGGTDTQYF.

The chain has TRBV6-5 and TRBJ2-1, with 11 bases identical to TRBD2. CDR1 is MNHEY and CDR2 is SVGAGI in the germline V gene. V dropped 2 bases and J dropped 8; count of bases not matched to a gene: 5. The CDR3 is 15 amino acids. CDR3 nucleotides: TGTGCCAGCAGTTACGATAGCGGGAGGGCCTATGAGCAGTTCTTC. Translating it yields CASSYDSGRAYEQFF.

The chain links TRBV5-1 to TRBJ2-3, with 8 nucleotides matching TRBD2. The CDR3 runs 16 residues. V shed 0 bases and J 0 bases; nucleotides not matched to a gene: 3. Germline-derived CDR1 and CDR2 are SGHRS and YFSETQ. The CDR3: CASSLDLAGSTDTQYF. The CDR3 nucleotides are TGCGCCAGCAGCTTGGACCTAGCGGGTAGCACAGATACGCAGTATTTT.

This clonotype was recorded many times. The chain employs TRBV29-1 and TRBJ1-5, with 7 bases matching TRBD1. The CDR3 sequence is 13 residues long. The trim removed 7 bases at V and 5 bases at J, leaving 8 bases unmatched. Germline lookup yields CDR1 SQVTM and CDR2 ANQGSEA. As DNA, the CDR3 is TGCAGCGCCACACAGGGGAAGGATCAGCCCCAGCATTTT. It specifies CSATQGKDQPQHF.

The chain joins TRBV12-3 or TRBV12-4 to TRBJ1-5; 7 bases line up with TRBD1. J was trimmed by 2 bases and V by 4 bases; bases with no gene match: 17. The length of the CDR3 is 19 residues. In nucleotides, the CDR3 is TGTGCCAGCAGTTGGGACCGGGACAGCGTAAGATGGGGCAATCAGCCCCAGCATTTT. It encodes CASSWDRDSVRWGNQPQHF.

This clonotype was seen only a few times. The chain links TRBV7-8 to TRBJ1-2; D is uncertain. This CDR3 is 16 amino acids long. Trimming cost V 1 base and J 7 bases, with 19 bases left between them. Germline V gene sequence: CDR1 SGHVS, CDR2 FQNEAQ. CDR3 nucleotide sequence: TGTGCCAGCAGCTTAGAAGGCCAGAAAAGGGCTGGTGGCTACACCTTC. Its protein product is CASSLEGQKRAGGYTF.

In this sample, this clonotype turned up a few times. The CDR3 region is CASSVAPLTGTYEQYF. CDR3 nucleotide sequence: TGTGCCAGCAGCGTAGCTCCCCTGACAGGTACCTACGAGCAGTACTTC. J is TRBJ2-7 and V is TRBV9; TRBD1 might be the D (6 bases). Trimming left V 0 bases short and J 2 bases short, with 15 bases between. The CDR3 is 16 residues long. Germline V gene lookup returns CDR1 SGDLS and CDR2 YYNGEE.

This clonotype was counted only a few times. The rearrangement joins TRBV11-2 to TRBJ2-1; 9 bases are a match to TRBD2. Trimming took 5 bases from V and 8 from J; bases not matched to a gene: 10. The CDR3 contains 15 residues. Germline-derived CDR1 and CDR2 are SGHAT and FQNNGV. For the CDR3, the DNA is TGTGCCAGCAGCCAGGGGATAGCGGGAGTAGATGAGCAGTTCTTC. As protein: CASSQGIAGVDEQFF.